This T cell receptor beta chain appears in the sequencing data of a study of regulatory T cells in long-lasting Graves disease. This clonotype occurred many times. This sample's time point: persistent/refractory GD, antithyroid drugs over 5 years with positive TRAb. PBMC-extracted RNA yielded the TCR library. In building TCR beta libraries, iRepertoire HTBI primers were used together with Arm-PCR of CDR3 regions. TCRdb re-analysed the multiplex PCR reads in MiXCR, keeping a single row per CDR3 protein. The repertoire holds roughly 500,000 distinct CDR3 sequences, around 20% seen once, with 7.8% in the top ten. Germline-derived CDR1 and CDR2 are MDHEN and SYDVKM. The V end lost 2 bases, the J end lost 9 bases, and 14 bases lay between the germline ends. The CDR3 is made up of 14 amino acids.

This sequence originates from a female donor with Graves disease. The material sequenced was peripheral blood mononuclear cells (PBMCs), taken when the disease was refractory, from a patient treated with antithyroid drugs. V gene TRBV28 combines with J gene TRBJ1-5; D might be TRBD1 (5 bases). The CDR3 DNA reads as TGTGCCAGCAGTTTACCCTGGCAGGGTAGGCCCCAGCATTTT. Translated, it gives CASSLPWQGRPQHF.